This T cell receptor (beta chain) was identified during a study of read filtering for tumor transcriptome and immune sequencing. The library was built from roughly 400 ng RNA with molecular barcoded adaptors for alpha/delta and beta/gamma chains. Using its own MiXCR run on the reads, TCRdb lists one record per CDR3 protein. The data hold 43,000 or so distinct CDR3 sequences, with about 12% observed a single time. This clonotype was counted ten times or more. The CDR3 is 13 amino acids. Per germline, CDR1 SQVTM and CDR2 ANQGSEA. Trimming pared 4 bases from V and 5 bases from J, leaving 14 bases between.

This TCR came from a donor aged 40 or over with multiple myeloma. The rearrangement uses TRBV29-1 and TRBJ1-2; a weak D match, TRBD1 (5 bases). Input material: a population of CD138-negative cells sorted from bone marrow. In DNA, the CDR3 is TGCAGCGTTGCCACGACAGAGTCGTATGGCTACACCTTC. Protein sequence: CSVATTESYGYTF.